This record looks at one TCR beta chain sequence and its context. The antigen it binds to is not known. An end of the junction does not agree with germline; a read error may underlie this. Library generation was performed with PCR. The instrument given in TCRdb is NextSeq 500. Preparation of bulk TCR libraries followed a previously described approach, with the TCR primers listed in Table S5. Total RNA was purified with the Qiagen AllPrep DNA/RNA kit. Before analysis, reads from multiple sequencing runs of the same library were pooled. Under the source paper's analysis protocol: Reads were retained only if an exact TCR constant sequence was present, and the retained reads were trimmed to 150 nt and grouped according to their 12-nt molecular barcodes. Reads inside each barcode group were sub-clustered using a 15% Levenshtein threshold, and a quality-weighted consensus sequence was constructed for each RNA molecule. Non-functional sequences were removed, as were lower-count sequences one edit away from another. On the basis of fitting two negative binomial distributions, barcode sub-clusters with fewer than 20% of the maximum read count were discarded. The public reads were run again by TCRdb, first through fastp at Q25 and then through MiXCR, and only productive beta chains were kept. Records with the same CDR3 protein are collapsed into one entry carrying the most frequent genes and DNA. TCRdb's processing, not the study's, gives the V and J calls here. The sample table records about 320,000 distinct CDR3 sequences; roughly 24% of these occur just once. The ten largest clones take up approximately 0.74% of the sample.

Libraries of naive CD8 T cells were generated from roughly 20,000 to 1,000,000 sorted cells, with 10%, 30% or 50% of the purified RNA used. On a BD FACSAria II, naive CD8 T cells were FACS-sorted as CD8+CD4-CCR7+CD45RA+ and collected into RLT Plus buffer. Under 11 TCR copies' worth of Jurkat RNA were spiked into 20,000-1,000,000 naive CD8 T cell samples to test detection sensitivity. Enrichment of CD8 T cells was done with RosetteSep CD8+ T Cell Enrichment Cocktail plus Ficoll-Paque, and ACK red cell lysis came afterward. This entry belongs to a study of molecular identifiers for immune sequencing clone quantification (dated by TCRdb to 2017 to 2018). About the full investigation: For a replicate experiment, the RNA from either 20,000 or 100,000 naive CD8 T cells was divided into five aliquots, and four of those aliquots went on to sequencing. This methods study used CD8 T cells to benchmark TCR RNA copy counting and molecular-identifier clustering-based TCR repertoire sequencing (MIDCIRS). The investigation overall reported the following: A single cell's worth of spiked-in Jurkat TCR RNA was reported detectable even among around 970,000 naive CD8 T cells. In CMV-specific effector cells, over 97% of molecules were held by clones above 20 RNA copies, whereas under 1% of molecules were held by such clones in naive cells. Naive libraries contained spiked-in Jurkat TCR RNA (roughly 10 copies' worth), which is not part of the donor repertoire. Modeling estimated roughly 3 recovered TCR RNA copies per cell, compared with about ten by digital PCR, which implies roughly 27% capture efficiency. Highly expanded clone sizes could be underestimated because identical TCR molecules may share a barcode. When barcode sub-clustering was not used, chimeric consensus sequences inflated TCR diversity, with chimeras reaching as high as 47%.

The source material was naive CD8+ T cells from blood, with Jurkat cell RNA spiked in. The cell subset or site label of this sample denotes: FACS-sorted CD8+CD4-CCR7+CD45RA+ naive T cells. The TCR was taken from a human donor in good health. Some libraries in this study had Jurkat cell RNA spiked in.

The DNA sequence is as follows: TGTGGAACAGTGTTAGGGGGCGTAGGTACTGAAGCTCTCTTT. Its protein reads: CGTVLGGVGTEALF. The chain was built from TRBV7-6 and TRBJ1-1, and 7 junctional nucleotides match TRBD1. The CDR3 contains 14 residues, cysteine and phenylalanine counted. The retained sequence is limited to the CDR3, 42 bases, with the frame set at the first base. Taken from the germline V gene, the CDR1 and CDR2 loops are SGHVS and FNYEAQ.